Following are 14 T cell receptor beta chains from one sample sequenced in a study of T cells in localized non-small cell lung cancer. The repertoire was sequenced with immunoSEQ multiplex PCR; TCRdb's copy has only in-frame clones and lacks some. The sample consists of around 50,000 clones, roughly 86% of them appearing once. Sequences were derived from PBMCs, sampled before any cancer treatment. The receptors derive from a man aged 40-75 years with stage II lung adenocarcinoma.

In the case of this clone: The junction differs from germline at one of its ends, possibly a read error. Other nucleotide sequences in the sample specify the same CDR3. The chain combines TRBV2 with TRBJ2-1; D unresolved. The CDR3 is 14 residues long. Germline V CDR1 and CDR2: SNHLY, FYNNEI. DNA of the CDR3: TGCGCCAGCAGTGCACAGCTAAACTACAATGAGCAGTTCTTC. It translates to CASSAQLNYNEQFF.

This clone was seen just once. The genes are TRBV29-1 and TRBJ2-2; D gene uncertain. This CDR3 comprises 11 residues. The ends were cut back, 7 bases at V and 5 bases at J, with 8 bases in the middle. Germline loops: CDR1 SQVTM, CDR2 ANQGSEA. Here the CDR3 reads CSAGRTGELFF. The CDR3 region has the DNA TGCAGCGCCGGACGGACCGGGGAGCTGTTTTTT.

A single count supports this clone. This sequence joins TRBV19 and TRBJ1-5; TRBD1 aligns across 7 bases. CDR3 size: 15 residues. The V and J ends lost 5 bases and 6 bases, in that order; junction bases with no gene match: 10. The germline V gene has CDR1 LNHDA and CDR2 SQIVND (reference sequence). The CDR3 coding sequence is TGTGCCAGTAGTCTCGGCCCCCGGGACAGTCAGCCCCAGCATTTT. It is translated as CASSLGPRDSQPQHF. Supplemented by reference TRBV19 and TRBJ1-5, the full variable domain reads DGGITQSPKYLFRKEGQNVTLSCEQNLNHDAMYWYRQDPGQGLRLIYYSQIVNDFQKGDIAEGYSVSREKKESFPLTVTSAQKNPTAFYLCASSLGPRDSQPQHFGDGTRLSIL.

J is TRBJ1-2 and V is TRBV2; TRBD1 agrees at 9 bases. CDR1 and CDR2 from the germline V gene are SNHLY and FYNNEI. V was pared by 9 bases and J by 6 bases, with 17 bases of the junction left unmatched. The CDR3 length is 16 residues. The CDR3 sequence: CARGIRHLQGANGYTF. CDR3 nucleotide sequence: TGTGCCAGGGGCATCAGGCACCTACAGGGGGCGAATGGCTACACCTTC.

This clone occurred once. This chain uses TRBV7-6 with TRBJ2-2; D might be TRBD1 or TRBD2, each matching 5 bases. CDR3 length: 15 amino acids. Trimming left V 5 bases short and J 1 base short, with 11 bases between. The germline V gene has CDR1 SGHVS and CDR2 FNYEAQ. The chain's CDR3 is CASSDRGENTGELFF. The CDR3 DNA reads TGTGCCAGCAGCGACCGGGGCGAGAACACCGGGGAGCTGTTTTTT.

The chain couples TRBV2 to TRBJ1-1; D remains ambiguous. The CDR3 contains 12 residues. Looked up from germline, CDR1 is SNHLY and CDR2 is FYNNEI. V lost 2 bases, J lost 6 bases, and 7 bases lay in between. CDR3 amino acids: CASSEKLAEAFF. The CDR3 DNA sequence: TGTGCCAGCAGTGAAAAGTTAGCTGAAGCTTTCTTT.

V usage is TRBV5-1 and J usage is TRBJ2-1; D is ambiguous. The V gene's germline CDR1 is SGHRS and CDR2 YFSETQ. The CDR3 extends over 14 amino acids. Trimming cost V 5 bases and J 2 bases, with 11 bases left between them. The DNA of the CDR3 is TGCGCCAGCAGATTTTCGCAGCCCTACAATGAGCAGTTCTTC. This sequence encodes CASRFSQPYNEQFF.

The CDR3 DNA reads TGTGCCAGCAGCGGACAACTAGCGGGGTCAGGCACAGATACGCAGTATTTT. Its translation is CASSGQLAGSGTDTQYF. The chain carries TRBV9 and TRBJ2-3; 10 positions match TRBD2. V was pared by 3 bases and J by 1 base, with 8 bases of the junction left unmatched. The V gene's germline CDR1 is SGDLS and CDR2 YYNGEE. The CDR3 sequence is 17 residues long.

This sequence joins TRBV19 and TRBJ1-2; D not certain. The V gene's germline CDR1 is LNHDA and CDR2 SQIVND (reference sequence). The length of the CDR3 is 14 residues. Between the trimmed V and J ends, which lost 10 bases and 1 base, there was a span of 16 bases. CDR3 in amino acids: CATATRWDNYGYTF. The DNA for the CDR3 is TGTGCCACCGCGACAAGGTGGGATAACTATGGCTACACCTTC.

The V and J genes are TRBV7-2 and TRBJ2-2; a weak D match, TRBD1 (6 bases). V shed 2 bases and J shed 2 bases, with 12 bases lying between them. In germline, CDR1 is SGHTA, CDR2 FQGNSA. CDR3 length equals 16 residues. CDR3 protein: CASSLLWGRNTGELFF. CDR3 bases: TGTGCCAGCAGCTTACTGTGGGGGCGCAACACCGGGGAGCTGTTTTTT.

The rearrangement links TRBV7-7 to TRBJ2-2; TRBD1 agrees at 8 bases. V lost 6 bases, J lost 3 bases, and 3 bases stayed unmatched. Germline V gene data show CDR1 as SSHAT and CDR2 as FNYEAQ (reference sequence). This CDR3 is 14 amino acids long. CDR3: CASRPGQDTGELFF. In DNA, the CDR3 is TGTGCCAGCAGACCGGGACAGGACACCGGGGAGCTGTTTTTT. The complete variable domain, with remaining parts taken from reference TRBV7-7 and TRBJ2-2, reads GAGVSQSPRYKVTKRGQDVTLRCDPISSHATLYWYQQALGQGPEFLTYFNYEAQPDKSGLPSDRFSAERPEGSISTLTIQRTEQRDSAMYRCASRPGQDTGELFFGEGSRLTVL.

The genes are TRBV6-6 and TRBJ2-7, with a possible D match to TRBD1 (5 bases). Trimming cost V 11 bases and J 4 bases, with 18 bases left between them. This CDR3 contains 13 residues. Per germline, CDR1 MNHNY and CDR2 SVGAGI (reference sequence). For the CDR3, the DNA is TGTGCCTGCCCAGGGCCGTCCCGGTACGAGCAGTACTTC. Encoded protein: CACPGPSRYEQYF.

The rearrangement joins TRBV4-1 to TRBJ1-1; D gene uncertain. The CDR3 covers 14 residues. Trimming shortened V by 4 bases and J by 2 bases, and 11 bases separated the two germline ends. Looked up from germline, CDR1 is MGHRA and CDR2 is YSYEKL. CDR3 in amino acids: CASSPRLINTEAFF. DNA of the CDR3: TGCGCCAGCAGCCCCCGTTTAATTAACACTGAAGCTTTCTTT.

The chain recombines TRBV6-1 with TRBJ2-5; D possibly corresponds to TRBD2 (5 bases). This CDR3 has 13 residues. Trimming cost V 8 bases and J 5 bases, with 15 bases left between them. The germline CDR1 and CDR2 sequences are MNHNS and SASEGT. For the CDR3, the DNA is TGTGCCAGCTACAAGCCCAGAGGGGAGACCCAGTACTTC. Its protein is CASYKPRGETQYF.